The 28 T cell receptor beta chains listed next were all sequenced from one sample in a study of OX40 agonist ivuxolimab in advanced cancers. Repertoires were generated with immunoSEQ multiplex PCR, while TCRdb's copy carries only in-frame clones and drops some. The table lists around 67,000 clones, around 82% of them singletons. The starting material was CD4+ or CD8+ T cells sorted from blood, obtained in a trial of the OX40 agonist ivuxolimab. These receptors were obtained from an adult with an advanced solid tumor such as melanoma, head and neck, liver or kidney cancer.

The genes are TRBV11-2 and TRBJ1-1, with D hard to call. Germline V gene data show CDR1 as SGHAT and CDR2 as FQNNGV. The CDR3 loop spans 13 amino acids. V lost 8 bases and J 2 bases, leaving 12 bases between the germline ends. CDR3 amino acids: CASGEQPNTEAFF. CDR3 sequence (DNA): TGTGCCAGCGGAGAGCAGCCAAACACTGAAGCTTTCTTT.

The rearrangement links TRBV6-4 to TRBJ2-1, with 8 bases identical to TRBD1. CDR1 is MRHNA, CDR2 SNTAGT, per germline. Trimming removed 6 bases from V and 9 bases from J; junction bases left unmatched: 7. The CDR3 totals 13 residues. CDR3 in DNA: TGTGCCAGCAGCCGGACAGGGAATGGTGAGCAGTTCTTC. Translating it yields CASSRTGNGEQFF.

This clone has only one observation. J is TRBJ1-6 and V is TRBV5-1; 9 bases map to TRBD1. V lost 4 bases, J lost 2 bases, and 7 bases stayed unmatched. Per the germline V gene, CDR1 is SGHRS and CDR2 is YFSETQ. The CDR3 runs to 17 residues. The CDR3 loop is CASSAGQGIPYNSPLHF. CDR3 DNA: TGCGCCAGCAGCGCGGGACAGGGAATCCCCTATAATTCACCCCTCCACTTT.

The rearrangement uses TRBV9 and TRBJ1-1; D ambiguous. Germline assignment: CDR1 SGDLS and CDR2 YYNGEE. This CDR3 region has 13 residues. Deletions cut 2 bases from V and 3 bases from J, with 8 bases between. The CDR3 region has the DNA TGTGCCAGCAGCGTCCGTATGTACACTGAAGCTTTCTTT. Translation gives CASSVRMYTEAFF.

The chain combines TRBV5-3 with TRBJ2-5; 8 nucleotides match TRBD1. TRBV5-3 counts as an open reading frame of uncertain function. V lost 0 bases to trimming and J lost 5 bases; unmatched junction nucleotides: 9. The CDR3 consists of 16 residues. Here the CDR3 DNA reads TGTGCCAGAAGCTTGGTAGCAGGGGGCCCCACCGAGACCCAGTACTTC. This codes for CARSLVAGGPTETQYF.

V gene TRBV7-9 combines with J gene TRBJ1-2, with 8 positions matching TRBD1. Germline trimming cut 5 bases from V and 8 bases from J; bases unmatched to any gene: 7. The germline V gene encodes CDR1 SEHNR and CDR2 FQNEAQ (reference sequence). This CDR3 has 13 amino acids. CDR3 sequence: CASSIRTGSGYTF. DNA of the CDR3: TGTGCCAGCAGCATACGGACAGGGAGCGGCTACACCTTC.

V and J are TRBV5-1 and TRBJ1-2; weak D call: TRBD1 (5 bases). Germline lookup yields CDR1 SGHRS and CDR2 YFSETQ. Trimming shortened V by 4 bases and J by 1 base, and 17 bases separated the two germline ends. The CDR3 covers 16 residues. The CDR3 here is CASSIFGTGLNYGYTF. The CDR3 nucleotides are TGCGCCAGCAGCATCTTCGGGACGGGACTTAACTATGGCTACACCTTC.

The chain has TRBV28 and TRBJ1-5; D ambiguous. The CDR3 sequence is 15 residues long. Trimming removed 3 bases from V and 0 bases from J, with 9 bases in between. Germline lookup yields CDR1 MDHEN and CDR2 SYDVKM. CDR3 amino acids: CASSFSVYSNQPQHF. The CDR3 region has the DNA TGTGCCAGCAGTTTCTCGGTGTATAGCAATCAGCCCCAGCATTTT.

This sequence joins TRBV5-1 and TRBJ2-5; the D gene could be TRBD1 or TRBD2 (5 bases each). In germline, CDR1 is SGHRS, CDR2 YFSETQ. There are 14 residues in the CDR3. Between the trimmed V and J ends, which lost 2 bases and 2 bases, there was a span of 10 bases. For the CDR3, the DNA is TGCGCCAGCAGCTTTGGGGGTGGTCAAGAGACCCAGTACTTC. Amino acids: CASSFGGGQETQYF.

The DNA of the CDR3 is TGTGCCAGCAGCTTACGCAGGGACCCCTACAATGAGCAGTTCTTC. Its protein is CASSLRRDPYNEQFF. V gene TRBV7-2 combines with J gene TRBJ2-1; D may match TRBD1 or TRBD2 (5 bases each). Germline CDR1 reads SGHTA; CDR2 reads FQGNSA. The CDR3 is 15 residues long. V was clipped by 2 bases and J by 2 bases, with 10 bases between them.

The chain has TRBV5-4 and TRBJ2-1, with TRBD2 matching 9 bases. From germline, CDR1 is SGHNT and CDR2 YYREEE (reference sequence). The V and J ends lost 2 bases and 9 bases, in that order; junction bases with no gene match: 12. The CDR3 loop spans 16 amino acids. CDR3 region: CASSFLVVAGEGEQFF. The CDR3 bases are TGTGCCAGCAGCTTTTTAGTGGTAGCGGGAGAGGGTGAGCAGTTCTTC.

The gene calls are TRBV4-3 and TRBJ2-5; possible D gene TRBD1, 6 bases. Looked up from germline, CDR1 is LGHNA and CDR2 is YSLEER. Trimming shortened V by 1 base and J by 1 base, and 10 bases separated the two germline ends. The CDR3 spans 15 residues. CDR3 in amino acids: CASSQVGHSQETQYF. The CDR3 region has the DNA TGCGCCAGCAGCCAAGTGGGACATTCCCAAGAGACCCAGTACTTC.

This CDR3 reads CASSSATGREEQYF. CDR3 nucleotide sequence: TGTGCCAGTAGTTCGGCAACGGGGCGCGAAGAACAGTACTTC. The V and J genes are TRBV19 and TRBJ2-7; TRBD1 or TRBD2 may be the D gene (5 bases each). The CDR3 is made up of 14 amino acids. Between the trimmed V and J ends, which lost 5 bases and 10 bases, there was a span of 21 bases. Germline V gene sequence: CDR1 LNHDA, CDR2 SQIVND (reference sequence).

The genes are TRBV9 and TRBJ2-1; D not resolved. V lost 0 bases and J 0 bases, leaving 10 bases between the germline ends. CDR1 SGDLS and CDR2 YYNGEE come from the germline V gene. CDR3 length: 16 residues. DNA of the CDR3: TGTGCCAGCAGCGTAGAGGTAGCCAACTCCTACAATGAGCAGTTCTTC. This encodes CASSVEVANSYNEQFF.

The rearrangement links TRBV7-2 to TRBJ2-5, with TRBD2 matching over 12 bases. The CDR3 consists of 15 residues. V lost 5 bases, J lost 5 bases, and 6 bases stayed unmatched. Germline V gives CDR1 SGHTA, CDR2 FQGNSA. Here the CDR3 reads CASSTGLAGYETQYF. The CDR3 bases are TGTGCCAGCAGCACCGGACTAGCGGGATATGAGACCCAGTACTTC.

The chain combines TRBV5-1 with TRBJ1-1; TRBD1 aligns across 9 bases. The CDR3 contains 16 residues. Germline assignment: CDR1 SGHRS and CDR2 YFSETQ. The ends lost 0 bases at V and 0 bases at J; junction bases unmatched: 3. CDR3: CASSLAGTGLNTEAFF. The CDR3 DNA is TGCGCCAGCAGCTTGGCGGGGACAGGGTTGAACACTGAAGCTTTCTTT.

The rearrangement links TRBV27 to TRBJ1-5; perhaps TRBD1 as D (5 bases). Germline CDR1 and CDR2: MNHEY and SMNVEV (reference sequence). The CDR3 totals 15 residues. V lost 6 bases and J 0 bases, leaving 12 bases between the germline ends. The CDR3 nucleotides are TGTGCCAGCAGGGACCGACAGTATAGCAATCAGCCCCAGCATTTT. This encodes CASRDRQYSNQPQHF.

This chain joins TRBV11-3 and TRBJ1-2; maybe TRBD1 (5 bases). This CDR3 comprises 15 residues. Germline V gene sequence: CDR1 SGHNT, CDR2 YENEEA. Between the trimmed V and J ends, which lost 5 bases and 1 base, there was a span of 14 bases. This CDR3 reads CASSPRTTLNYGYTF. The CDR3, as DNA: TGTGCCAGCAGCCCCCGGACAACCCTTAACTATGGCTACACCTTC.

The rearrangement joins TRBV29-1 to TRBJ1-1, with D perhaps matching TRBD1 (6 bases). The germline V and J ends were trimmed by 6 bases and 4 bases, with 12 bases remaining between them. CDR1 is SQVTM, CDR2 ANQGSEA, per germline. The CDR3 contains 12 residues. CDR3 coding DNA: TGCAGCGTCCGGCCAGGGGTCACTGAAGCTTTCTTT. Encoded protein: CSVRPGVTEAFF.

The rearrangement joins TRBV7-9 to TRBJ1-2, with unresolved D. V lost 3 bases to trimming and J lost 1 base, with 9 bases between them. Looked up from germline, CDR1 is SEHNR and CDR2 is FQNEAQ (reference sequence). CDR3 size: 14 residues. CDR3 sequence reads: CASSFTAVNYGYTF. CDR3 nucleotides: TGTGCCAGCAGCTTTACGGCTGTTAACTATGGCTACACCTTC. Based on the CDR3 plus reference TRBV7-9 and TRBJ1-2, the full variable domain is DTGVSQNPRHKITKRGQNVTFRCDPISEHNRLYWYRQTLGQGPEFLTYFQNEAQLEKSRLLSDRFSAERPKGSFSTLEIQRTEQGDSAMYLCASSFTAVNYGYTFGSGTRLTVV.

The V and J genes are TRBV6-1 and TRBJ1-5; 8 bases fit TRBD1. Trimming took 1 base from V and 4 from J; bases not matched to a gene: 9. This CDR3 spans 17 amino acids. Germline assignment: CDR1 MNHNS and CDR2 SASEGT. The DNA for the CDR3 is TGTGCCAGCAGTGAAGGCGGCAGGGGGCTCGGGAATCAGCCCCAGCATTTT. It encodes CASSEGGRGLGNQPQHF.

This chain links TRBV27 with TRBJ1-1; D perhaps matches TRBD1 (5 bases). This CDR3 comprises 15 residues. Germline CDR1 MNHEY, CDR2 SMNVEV (reference sequence). With 3 bases removed from V and 3 bases from J, the gap between germline ends came to 14 bases. As DNA, the CDR3 is TGTGCCAGCAGTTTGGGGGGGTCGGGAGACACTGAAGCTTTCTTT. The encoded protein is CASSLGGSGDTEAFF.

The V call is TRBV6-5, the J call TRBJ2-7; D unclear. Germline CDR1 and CDR2: MNHEY and SVGAGI. This CDR3 is built from 13 residues. V lost 2 bases and J 1 base, leaving 6 bases between the germline ends. Here the CDR3 reads CASSYQESYEQYF. In DNA form, the CDR3 reads TGTGCCAGCAGTTACCAGGAGTCCTACGAGCAGTACTTC.

The chain carries TRBV7-9 and TRBJ2-4, with TRBD1 matching over 7 bases. Germline CDR1 SEHNR, CDR2 FQNEAQ (reference sequence). Losses at the gene ends were 8 bases for V and 4 bases for J; bases not matched to a gene: 8. The CDR3 runs 14 residues. The CDR3 DNA sequence: TGTGCCAGCTCAAGGGGGCCTCCAAAAAACATTCAGTACTTC. Its translation: CASSRGPPKNIQYF.

The chain uses TRBV11-2 and TRBJ2-3; TRBD2 aligns across 13 bases. This CDR3 is built from 16 residues. CDR1 and CDR2 from the germline V gene are SGHAT and FQNNGV. The V gene end was trimmed by 1 base and the J gene end by 7 bases; junction bases not matched to a gene: 5. The CDR3: CASSLGTSGRVNTQYF. CDR3 in DNA: TGTGCCAGCAGCTTAGGGACTAGCGGGAGAGTAAATACGCAGTATTTT.

The chain has TRBV7-9 and TRBJ2-1; TRBD2 matches 11 bases. From germline, CDR1 is SEHNR and CDR2 FQNEAQ (reference sequence). The V gene end was trimmed by 6 bases and the J gene end by 3 bases; junction bases not matched to a gene: 1. This CDR3 has 14 residues. The CDR3 nucleotides read TGTGCCAGCAGGGGGACTAGCGGCTACAATGAGCAGTTCTTC. The encoded protein is CASRGTSGYNEQFF.

This chain joins TRBV6-6 and TRBJ2-5; 8 bases agree with TRBD2. The trim removed 6 bases at V and 5 bases at J, leaving 11 bases unmatched. Looked up from germline, CDR1 is MNHNY and CDR2 is SVGAGI (reference sequence). This CDR3 comprises 15 residues. The CDR3: CASRLSGAGGETQYF. CDR3 sequence (DNA): TGTGCCAGCAGGCTTAGCGGGGCCGGGGGGGAGACCCAGTACTTC.

This sequence joins TRBV19 and TRBJ2-2; TRBD1 matches at 9 bases. Germline V CDR1 and CDR2: LNHDA, SQIVND (reference sequence). The J segment lost 7 bases and the V segment lost 7 bases, leaving 13 bases of the junction unmatched. The CDR3 has 16 amino acids. The CDR3 loop reads CASKGNMDRGNGELFF. The DNA of the CDR3 is TGTGCCAGTAAAGGAAATATGGACAGGGGAAACGGGGAGCTGTTTTTT.